The 21 T cell receptor beta chains below all came from one sample that was sequenced in a study of T cell changes during pregnancy in multiple sclerosis. TCRdb's copy holds only in-frame clones and misses some; the assay was immunoSEQ multiplex PCR. Here the sample spans around 59,000 clones, about 92% being singletons. The specimen was CD8+ T cells from peripheral blood mononuclear cells, collected in the second trimester of pregnancy. These receptors all stem from a female donor with multiple sclerosis, enrolled in a pregnancy study.

The V gene is TRBV27, the J gene TRBJ1-4; D is perhaps TRBD1 (6 bases). The CDR3 has 14 amino acids. From germline, CDR1 is MNHEY and CDR2 SMNVEV (reference sequence). V dropped 2 bases and J dropped 5 bases, with 9 bases sitting between them. CDR3 sequence reads: CASSLGQTNEKLFF. The CDR3, as DNA: TGTGCCAGCAGTTTAGGACAGACAAATGAAAAACTGTTTTTT.

J is TRBJ2-2 and V is TRBV29-1, with a weak D call TRBD1 (5 bases). Germline V lookup: CDR1 SQVTM, CDR2 ANQGSEA. The CDR3 length is 13 residues. Trimming pared 6 bases from V and 1 base from J, leaving 9 bases between. CDR3 bases: TGCAGCGTGTGGGGCCTGAACACCGGGGAGCTGTTTTTT. Its protein product is CSVWGLNTGELFF.

CDR3 loop: CASSLGVKGSNQPQHF. The CDR3 DNA reads TGTGCCAGCAGCTTAGGCGTCAAGGGGAGCAATCAGCCCCAGCATTTT. This chain uses TRBV7-2 with TRBJ1-5; D is perhaps TRBD1 (5 bases). The CDR3 is made up of 16 amino acids. Germline-derived CDR1 and CDR2 are SGHTA and FQGNSA. Trimming left V 1 base short and J 1 base short, with 11 bases between. Full variable domain (missing parts from reference TRBV7-2 and TRBJ1-5): GAGVSQSPSNKVTEKGKDVELRCDPISGHTALYWYRQSLGQGLEFLIYFQGNSAPDKSGLPSDRFSAERTGGSVSTLTIQRTQQEDSAVYLCASSLGVKGSNQPQHFGDGTRLSIL.

The CDR3 DNA reads as TGTGCCAGCGGTAGGGGGAACACCGGGGAGCTGTTTTTT. This codes for CASGRGNTGELFF. The chain uses TRBV7-3 and TRBJ2-2; D might be TRBD1 (5 bases). CDR3 length: 13 residues. V shed 8 bases and J shed 1 base, with 8 bases lying between them. Germline CDR1 and CDR2: SGHTA and FQGTGA.

The chain combines TRBV29-1 with TRBJ1-2; 8 bases fit TRBD1. CDR3 length: 17 residues. The germline V gene encodes CDR1 SQVTM and CDR2 ANQGSEA. Germline trimming cut 3 bases from V and 5 bases from J; bases unmatched to any gene: 17. Here the CDR3 DNA reads TGCAGCGTTGAGTCGCTTGAGTGGGACAGGCCCGTATATGGCTACACCTTC. This encodes CSVESLEWDRPVYGYTF.

This rearrangement joins TRBV30 to TRBJ2-1, with 9 bases fitting TRBD2. With V trimmed by 0 bases and J by 8 bases, 8 bases remained unmatched. The CDR3 length is 15 residues. Germline V gene lookup returns CDR1 GTSNPN and CDR2 SVGIG (reference sequence). For the CDR3, the DNA is TGTGCCTGGAGTGTCGGGGCGGGAGGGCAGGATGAGCAGTTCTTC. Protein product: CAWSVGAGGQDEQFF.

The V and J genes are TRBV6-4 and TRBJ2-7; D ambiguous. V lost 0 bases and J 3 bases, leaving 12 bases between the germline ends. CDR1 and CDR2 from the germline V gene are MRHNA and SNTAGT. The CDR3 length is 15 residues. Here the CDR3 DNA reads TGTGCCAGCAGTGACTCTCAACTTTTAGACTACGAGCAGTACTTC. Its protein product is CASSDSQLLDYEQYF.

The V and J genes are TRBV19 and TRBJ2-7; D might be TRBD1 (6 bases). Trimming cost V 5 bases and J 3 bases, with 17 bases left between them. The CDR3 length is 15 residues. In germline, CDR1 is LNHDA, CDR2 SQIVND (reference sequence). In DNA form, the CDR3 reads TGTGCCAGTAGTGCCGGACAGTACGGAGTCTACGAGCAGTACTTC. Residues: CASSAGQYGVYEQYF.

The count of this clone is one. The rearrangement joins TRBV19 to TRBJ2-1; TRBD2 matches 14 bases. The junction had 7 bases not matched to a gene; V was cut back by 7 bases and J by 8 bases. Germline V lookup: CDR1 LNHDA, CDR2 SQIVND (reference sequence). CDR3 length: 15 residues. This CDR3 is CASTTTSGGADEQFF. CDR3 in DNA: TGTGCCAGTACCACGACTAGCGGGGGGGCCGATGAGCAGTTCTTC.

The V gene is TRBV4-3, the J gene TRBJ2-1, with D unclear. CDR1 and CDR2 (germline): LGHNA, YSLEER. The CDR3 contains 14 residues. Trimming took off 5 bases at V and 8 bases at J, with 16 bases between the two ends. The CDR3 DNA is TGCGCCAGCAGCTCCGAAAGACTTGCGGATGAGCAGTTCTTC. Translated, it gives CASSSERLADEQFF.

V gene TRBV4-3 combines with J gene TRBJ1-1; D call uncertain. V was shortened by 3 bases and J by 1 base, with 9 bases between the two germline ends. CDR1 and CDR2 from the germline V gene are LGHNA and YSLEER. The CDR3 contains 14 residues. The CDR3, as DNA: TGCGCCAGCAGCCACGGGGTGGGGAACACTGAAGCTTTCTTT. Translated: CASSHGVGNTEAFF.

The chain recombines TRBV28 with TRBJ2-7; 7 positions match TRBD2. The CDR3 runs 14 residues. After removal of 3 bases from V and 1 base from J, the junction contained 3 bases not matched to a gene. The germline CDR1 and CDR2 sequences are MDHEN and SYDVKM. DNA for the CDR3: TGTGCCAGCAGTTTCCGGGGGGAGTCCTACGAGCAGTACTTC. It yields the protein CASSFRGESYEQYF.

CDR3 in DNA: TGTGCCAGCAGTGAGGAGACAGGGGGCGCCTACGAGCAGTACTTC. This translates into CASSEETGGAYEQYF. The chain carries TRBV6-1 and TRBJ2-7; 10 bases line up with TRBD1. The CDR3 has 15 residues. Unmatched junction bases numbered 4, after V lost 3 bases and J lost 2 bases. Germline CDR1 is MNHNS and CDR2 is SASEGT.

The chain combines TRBV4-3 with TRBJ2-7; 9 bases are shared with TRBD1. V trimming: 1 base; J trimming: 5 bases; junction bases outside the gene matches: 6. The CDR3 is made up of 15 amino acids. Germline V gives CDR1 LGHNA, CDR2 YSLEER. The CDR3 bases are TGCGCCAGCAGCCAAGGGGACAGGGAGAAGCACGAGCAGTACTTC. As protein: CASSQGDREKHEQYF.

The chain has TRBV27 and TRBJ2-1; D possibly corresponds to TRBD2 (7 bases). CDR3 length: 11 residues. The germline V and J ends were trimmed by 7 bases and 8 bases, with 9 bases remaining between them. Germline CDR1 and CDR2: MNHEY and SMNVEV (reference sequence). CDR3 in DNA: TGTGCCAGCACGGGGGGCGATGAGCAGTTCTTC. Residues: CASTGGDEQFF.

The V call is TRBV7-9, the J call TRBJ2-7; 8 positions agree with TRBD2. The CDR3 contains 15 residues. The germline V gene encodes CDR1 SEHNR and CDR2 FQNEAQ (reference sequence). V lost 3 bases, J lost 3 bases, and 7 bases stayed unmatched. CDR3: CASSLAGGPNYEQYF. CDR3 in DNA: TGTGCCAGCAGCTTGGCGGGGGGCCCCAACTACGAGCAGTACTTC.

The chain is built from TRBV11-2 and TRBJ2-7, with TRBD2 identical over 7 bases. CDR1 and CDR2 (germline): SGHAT, FQNNGV. The trim removed 4 bases at V and 4 bases at J, leaving 4 bases unmatched. The CDR3 runs to 13 residues. CDR3 in amino acids: CASSWFGGYEQYF. The CDR3 nucleotides are TGTGCCAGCAGCTGGTTCGGGGGGTACGAGCAGTACTTC.

The chain has TRBV10-3 and TRBJ2-7; weak D call: TRBD1 (5 bases). The CDR3 loop spans 12 amino acids. V was shortened by 6 bases and J by 5 bases, with 11 bases between the two germline ends. Germline CDR1 is ENHRY and CDR2 is SYGVKD. CDR3 loop: CAISQTDHEQYF. The CDR3, as DNA: TGTGCCATCAGCCAGACAGACCACGAGCAGTACTTC.

The V and J genes are TRBV6-5 and TRBJ1-1; tentatively, D is TRBD1 (6 bases). The length of the CDR3 is 13 residues. The germline V gene encodes CDR1 MNHEY and CDR2 SVGAGI. Trimming shortened V by 0 bases and J by 7 bases, and 9 bases separated the two germline ends. The CDR3 sequence is CASSYSGGREAFF. CDR3 sequence (DNA): TGTGCCAGCAGTTACTCGGGGGGGCGTGAAGCTTTCTTT.

The V call is TRBV11-2, the J call TRBJ1-3; D is uncertain. CDR1 SGHAT and CDR2 FQNNGV come from the germline V gene. This CDR3 spans 13 amino acids. The V end lost 4 bases, the J end lost 4 bases, and 8 bases lay between the germline ends. Written as DNA, the CDR3 is TGTGCCAGCAGCTCGGAGGGCGGAAACACCATATATTTT. As protein: CASSSEGGNTIYF.

This clone was recorded only once. The V and J genes are TRBV27 and TRBJ1-5; D remains unclear. This CDR3 is 15 amino acids long. Trimming stripped 3 bases from V and 2 bases from J, with 11 bases between. The germline CDR1 and CDR2 sequences are MNHEY and SMNVEV (reference sequence). The CDR3 nucleotides are TGTGCCAGCAGTTTTGAGGGATTCGGCAATCAGCCCCAGCATTTT. Translating it yields CASSFEGFGNQPQHF.